This TCR beta chain stems from a study of tumor-infiltrating lymphocytes in primary liver carcinoma. Co-extracted RNA and DNA came from approximately 20-30 mg of unsorted bulk tissue. Surgical resection was the treatment these patients received for primary liver carcinoma. Germline CDR1 SGDLS, CDR2 YYNGEE. This CDR3 is 16 amino acids long. About this clonotype: Germline and junction disagree at one end, which may indicate a read error.

The investigators made TCR beta cDNA from about 500 ng total RNA, using a constant-region primer. What produced the TCR beta libraries was three nested multiplex PCR rounds using slightly modified ARM-PCR. TRBV1-TRBV30 forward primers paired with a C-beta reverse primer were used in the first two PCR rounds, which ran around 10 cycles each. TCRdb re-derived calls from the multiplex PCR reads in MiXCR, one entry per CDR3 protein. Seen here are tens of thousands of distinct CDR3 sequences, more than 75% observed once, and the top ten hold approximately 34%. The sequencing input was liver tumor tissue from sampling region 2. Subset noted: tumor region T2, inferior pole. V is TRBV9 and J is TRBJ2-7; D may be TRBD1 (6 bases). This sequence originates from a woman aged 25-40 years with primary liver carcinoma and hepatitis B virus infection. This CDR3 reads CASSVGSGTWDYEQYF. Written as DNA, the CDR3 is TGTGCCAGTAGCGTAGGGTCCGGGACATGGGACTACGAGCAGTACTTC.